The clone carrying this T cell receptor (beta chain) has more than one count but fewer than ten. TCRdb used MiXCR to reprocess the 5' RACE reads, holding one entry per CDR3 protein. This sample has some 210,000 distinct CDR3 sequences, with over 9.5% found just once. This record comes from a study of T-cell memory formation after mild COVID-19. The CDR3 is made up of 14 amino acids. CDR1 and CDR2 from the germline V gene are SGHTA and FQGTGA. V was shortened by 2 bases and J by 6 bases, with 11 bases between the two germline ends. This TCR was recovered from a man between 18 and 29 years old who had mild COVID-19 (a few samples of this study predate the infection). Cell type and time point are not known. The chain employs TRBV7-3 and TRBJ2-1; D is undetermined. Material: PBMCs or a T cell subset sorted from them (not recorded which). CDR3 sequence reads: CASSLSGPPNEQFF. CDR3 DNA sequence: TGTGCCAGCAGCTTATCTGGGCCTCCCAATGAGCAGTTCTTC. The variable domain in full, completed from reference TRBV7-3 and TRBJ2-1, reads GAGVSQTPSNKVTEKGKYVELRCDPISGHTALYWYRQSLGQGPEFLIYFQGTGAADDSGLPNDRFFAVRPEGSVSTLKIQRTERGDSAVYLCASSLSGPPNEQFFGPGTRLTVL.